This TCR beta chain derives from a study of early T cells in non-severe SARS-CoV-2 infection. This CDR3 has 13 amino acids. Trimming removed 7 bases from V and 0 bases from J, with 9 bases in between. Looked up from germline, CDR1 is SNHLY and CDR2 is FYNNEI. TCRdb recomputed calls from the 5' RACE reads with MiXCR, one row per CDR3 protein. Seen here are some 120,000 distinct CDR3 sequences, just under 15% observed once, and the top ten hold roughly 22%. The clonotype was recovered from an adult who was a healthcare worker with PCR-confirmed SARS-CoV-2 infection or an uninfected control (not recorded which). The sequenced material came from whole blood. The rearrangement uses TRBV2 and TRBJ1-2; unclear D gene. CDR3 sequence: CASNRLANYGYTF. CDR3 DNA: TGTGCCAGCAATCGGTTAGCTAACTATGGCTACACCTTC. The full variable domain, rest sourced from reference TRBV2 and TRBJ1-2, is EPEVTQTPSHQVTQMGQEVILRCVPISNHLYFYWYRQILGQKVEFLVSFYNNEISEKSEIFDDQFSVERPDGSNFTLKIRSTKLEDSAMYFCASNRLANYGYTFGSGTRLTVV.